Shown below are 6 T cell receptor beta chains from a single sample sequenced in a study of post-analysis software for immune sequencing data. General study findings and limits: Patients had higher frequencies than controls of roughly five TRBV segments, including TRBV5-6, TRBV5-1 and TRBV20-1.

Antigens for these TCRs are unknown. Carried by the TCR beta cDNA libraries were unique molecular identifiers. TCRdb re-derived calls from the PCR reads in MiXCR, one entry per CDR3 protein. The table includes some 690,000 distinct CDR3 sequences, 55% to 60% detected once. The sequencing sample was made of blood. The receptors stem from a girl aged 2-9 years with multiple sclerosis.

V is TRBV7-3 and J is TRBJ2-7; a weak D match, TRBD2 (7 bases). Trimming pared 5 bases from V and 6 bases from J, leaving 17 bases between. Germline CDR1 reads SGHTA; CDR2 reads FQGTGA. The length of the CDR3 is 14 residues. The CDR3 nucleotides read TGTGCCAGCAGCCAAGGGGGGGGTCATGGCGAGCAGTACTTC. Its protein product is CASSQGGGHGEQYF.

This rearrangement joins TRBV9 to TRBJ2-3, with 9 positions matching TRBD2. Losses at the gene ends were 8 bases for V and 2 bases for J; bases not matched to a gene: 9. Germline V gene data show CDR1 as SGDLS and CDR2 as YYNGEE. This CDR3 spans 15 amino acids. The CDR3: CASEAGGPYTDTQYF. The DNA for the CDR3 is TGTGCCAGTGAAGCGGGAGGCCCATACACAGATACGCAGTATTTT.

For the CDR3, the DNA is TGTGCCAGCATGCGCGCAACCGGGACAGGGTACAATGAGCAGTTCTTC. It translates to CASMRATGTGYNEQFF. The chain combines TRBV7-9 with TRBJ2-1; TRBD1 matches 9 bases. Germline CDR1 and CDR2: SEHNR and FQNEAQ (reference sequence). Trimming at V came to 7 bases and at J to 4 bases, leaving 11 bases not matched to a gene. The CDR3 sequence is 16 residues long.

The V and J genes are TRBV27 and TRBJ2-6; 7 nucleotides agree with TRBD2. V shed 1 base, J shed 2 bases, and the junction held 2 bases outside the gene matches. The CDR3 spans 16 residues. Germline loops: CDR1 MNHEY, CDR2 SMNVEV (reference sequence). The CDR3: CASSLYLAAGANVLTF. DNA of the CDR3: TGTGCCAGCAGTTTATACCTAGCGGCTGGGGCCAACGTCCTGACTTTC.

This clonotype was counted a few times. The J gene is TRBJ2-3, the V gene TRBV6-4; the match to TRBD2 covers 10 bases. CDR3 size: 15 residues. Germline values: CDR1 MRHNA, CDR2 SNTAGT. Germline trimming cut 7 bases from V and 4 bases from J; bases unmatched to any gene: 8. The CDR3 loop is CASKGTSGASDTQYF. CDR3 in DNA: TGTGCCAGCAAGGGAACTAGCGGGGCCTCAGATACGCAGTATTTT.

The V and J genes are TRBV15 and TRBJ2-5; no clear D. V was shortened by 5 bases and J by 4 bases, with 11 bases between the two germline ends. CDR1 and CDR2 from the germline V gene are LNHNV and YYDKDF (reference sequence). This CDR3 is built from 13 residues. The CDR3 reads CATSPLPSETQYF. DNA for the CDR3: TGTGCCACCAGCCCCCTCCCTTCAGAGACCCAGTACTTC.